The 9 T cell receptor beta chains presented below share a single source sample, sequenced in a study of cytomegalovirus exposure and HLA in healthy donors. 13 Jbeta primers and 60 Vbeta primers were used for the PCR. The assay was immunoSEQ multiplex PCR, and TCRdb's table has in-frame clones only and misses some. This sample has 200,000 to 250,000 clones, with around 80% found just once. Input material: PBMCs. All receptors come from a woman aged 55-69 years in good health and CMV-seropositive.

The chain joins TRBV7-2 to TRBJ2-2; D remains unclear. The CDR3 is made up of 14 amino acids. The germline gives CDR1 SGHTA, CDR2 FQGNSA. The V end lost 3 bases, the J end lost 1 base, and 6 bases lay between the germline ends. The CDR3 DNA follows: TGTGCCAGCAGCTTTTACAGGAACACCGGGGAGCTGTTTTTT. It encodes CASSFYRNTGELFF.

The chain carries TRBV6-1 and TRBJ2-5, with 11 bases fitting TRBD2. The CDR3 extends over 14 amino acids. V was clipped by 4 bases and J by 4 bases; unmatched bases: 2. Germline V gives CDR1 MNHNS, CDR2 SASEGT. CDR3 DNA: TGTGCCAGCAGTGCCCTAGCGGGGGGAGAGACCCAGTACTTC. This codes for CASSALAGGETQYF.

The rearrangement uses TRBV10-3 and TRBJ2-2; the match to TRBD2 covers 15 bases. The CDR3 contains 17 residues. With V trimmed by 4 bases and J by 6 bases, 6 bases remained unmatched. Looked up from germline, CDR1 is ENHRY and CDR2 is SYGVKD. The CDR3: CAISGPGLAGGAGELFF. CDR3 DNA sequence: TGTGCCATCAGTGGCCCGGGACTAGCGGGAGGCGCCGGGGAGCTGTTTTTT.

The gene calls are TRBV2 and TRBJ2-2; D gene ambiguous. V was trimmed by 4 bases and J by 1 base, leaving 7 bases between them. CDR3 length: 14 residues. Germline CDR1 reads SNHLY; CDR2 reads FYNNEI. CDR3: CASSGYRNTGELFF. The CDR3 DNA is TGTGCCAGCAGTGGATACAGGAACACCGGGGAGCTGTTTTTT.

This chain links TRBV18 with TRBJ1-3, with a tentative D call TRBD1 (5 bases). The germline CDR1 and CDR2 sequences are KGHSH and LQKENI. The CDR3 covers 17 residues. Trimming removed 4 bases from V and 0 bases from J, with 16 bases in between. The CDR3 nucleotides read TGTGCCAGCTCACTGAGGGGAGGAGCCAGCTCTGGAAACACCATATATTTT. Translation gives CASSLRGGASSGNTIYF.

CDR3 bases: TGTGCCAGCAGGACCGGGACAGGGGTAGGCGGGGAGCTGTTTTTT. Encoded protein: CASRTGTGVGGELFF. V gene TRBV6-1 combines with J gene TRBJ2-2; TRBD1 agrees at 10 bases. Germline assignment: CDR1 MNHNS and CDR2 SASEGT. J was trimmed by 7 bases and V by 6 bases; bases with no gene match: 8. The CDR3 runs 15 residues.

As to this clone: Other DNA sequences in this specimen translate into the identical CDR3. This chain uses TRBV27 with TRBJ1-5; the D gene is possibly TRBD1 (5 bases). Trimming stripped 2 bases from V and 6 bases from J, with 8 bases between. The V gene's germline CDR1 is MNHEY and CDR2 SMNVEV (reference sequence). The CDR3 length is 13 residues. The CDR3 loop reads CASSLGGGQPQHF. The DNA of the CDR3 is TGTGCCAGCAGTTTAGGGGGGGGTCAGCCCCAGCATTTT.

The chain has TRBV6-5 and TRBJ2-3; the match to TRBD1 covers 9 bases. This CDR3 has 14 amino acids. V was clipped by 6 bases and J by 4 bases; unmatched bases: 5. Germline V lookup: CDR1 MNHEY, CDR2 SVGAGI. The CDR3 reads CASRRTGGADTQYF. The CDR3 DNA follows: TGTGCCAGCAGACGCACAGGGGGCGCAGATACGCAGTATTTT.

This clone showed up just once. The J gene is TRBJ1-1, the V gene TRBV5-1, with 10 bases lining up with TRBD1. Trimming removed 3 bases from V and 5 bases from J; junction bases left unmatched: 10. CDR1 is SGHRS, CDR2 YFSETQ, per germline. This CDR3 contains 16 residues. CDR3 coding DNA: TGCGCCAGCAGCTCTGGGACAGGGGAATCTCGAACTGAAGCTTTCTTT. Its protein is CASSSGTGESRTEAFF.